The sequence of this T cell receptor beta chain was determined in a study of early T cells in non-severe SARS-CoV-2 infection. On the study more broadly: The input, bulk RNA from unsorted whole blood, was sequenced, and chains were unpaired. Findings and caveats of the study: VDJdb-based matching was biased toward anti-spike CD8 responses and missed private and CD4 specificities.

This clonotype was picked up a small number of times. Antigen specificity is unknown. The CDR3 is made up of 16 amino acids. Unmatched junction bases numbered 6, after V lost 0 bases and J lost 9 bases. CDR1 and CDR2 from the germline V gene are LGHNA and YSLEER. Individual cDNA molecules received unique molecular identifiers. TCRdb reprocessed the 5' RACE reads with MiXCR, giving one entry per CDR3 protein. Of tens of thousands of distinct CDR3 sequences in the sample, about 13% are singletons; the top ten hold almost 8.5%. Input material: whole blood. J is TRBJ1-6 and V is TRBV4-3; TRBD1 agrees at 9 bases. The sequence was collected from an adult who was a healthcare worker with PCR-confirmed SARS-CoV-2 infection or an uninfected control (not recorded which). The chain's CDR3 is CASSQDSGQGSSPLHF. In DNA form, the CDR3 reads TGCGCCAGCAGCCAAGATTCGGGACAGGGTAGTTCACCCCTCCACTTT.